Here is one T cell receptor (beta chain) with its context. Its antigen is undetermined. The record originates from a study of shared clonotypes between healthy human individuals. At a deep level, the assay was run. Study processing details: Filtering differed for immunoSEQ, which gave only junction sequences without quality scores. TCRdb's table, derived via immunoSEQ multiplex PCR, lists solely in-frame clones and lacks some. That table furnishes V, J and clone size, whereas the DNA furnished D and trimming. The sample holds 1 million to 1.2 million clones, 70% to 80% seen once. Study-wide results and limits: The generation probabilities recorded for non-shared clonotypes fell below those of clonotypes shared by all four donors.

Trimming pared 4 bases from V and 7 bases from J, leaving 9 bases between. The CDR3 contains 12 residues. The sequencing input was memory CD4+ T cells from PBMCs. Subset of the sample: CD45RA-negative fraction. The chain employs TRBV5-3 and TRBJ2-1; D not certain. TRBV5-3 is an open reading frame, and its role is uncertain. The receptor was derived from a man younger than 35 in good health. Some clones in this sample may be carry-over from other donors' samples. Written as DNA, the CDR3 is TGTGCCAGAAGCGCATGTAGGAATGAGCAGTTCTTC. Amino acids: CARSACRNEQFF.